The 3 T cell receptor beta chains in this list originate from one sample, sequenced in a study of T cells in Graves' hyperthyroidism and ophthalmopathy. RNA transcripts provided the source from which TCR beta CDR3 regions were amplified. The HTBI primer set drove a first-round RT-PCR of the TCR CDR3. MiXCR, run by TCRdb on the multiplex PCR reads, gives a single entry per CDR3 protein. This table holds hundreds of thousands of distinct CDR3 sequences, about 19% found once. The sequencing input was blood. The receptors come from a woman in her forties or fifties with Graves' hyperthyroidism that later progressed to Graves' ophthalmopathy.

This clonotype was observed at least ten times. The chain recombines TRBV12-3 or TRBV12-4 with TRBJ1-1; TRBD1 might be the D (5 bases). The CDR3 is made up of 15 amino acids. Trimming cost V 6 bases and J 4 bases, with 18 bases left between them. The chain's CDR3 is CASSLPGARATEAFF. The CDR3 coding sequence is TGTGCCAGCAGCCTCCCCGGGGCGAGGGCCACTGAAGCTTTCTTT.

In its sample, this clonotype was seen many times. The rearrangement links TRBV5-6 to TRBJ2-7; weak D call: TRBD1 (7 bases). Trimming took off 4 bases at V and 7 bases at J, with 21 bases between the two ends. The V gene's germline CDR1 is SGHDT and CDR2 YYEEEE. This CDR3 spans 15 amino acids. The CDR3 region has the DNA TGTGCCAGCAGCGTCCGCGGGGACAGATGGTATGAGCAGTACTTC. Its translation is CASSVRGDRWYEQYF.

About this clonotype itself: A single base separates this from a much larger clone, so it may be a read error. CDR3 sequence (DNA): TGTGCCAGCAGACCGGGACACGGGGATTCACTCCTCCACTTT. Protein: CASRPGHGDSLLHF. The chain employs TRBV6-1 and TRBJ1-6; possibly TRBD1 for D (6 bases). The germline gives CDR1 MNHNS, CDR2 SASEGT. This CDR3 has 14 residues.